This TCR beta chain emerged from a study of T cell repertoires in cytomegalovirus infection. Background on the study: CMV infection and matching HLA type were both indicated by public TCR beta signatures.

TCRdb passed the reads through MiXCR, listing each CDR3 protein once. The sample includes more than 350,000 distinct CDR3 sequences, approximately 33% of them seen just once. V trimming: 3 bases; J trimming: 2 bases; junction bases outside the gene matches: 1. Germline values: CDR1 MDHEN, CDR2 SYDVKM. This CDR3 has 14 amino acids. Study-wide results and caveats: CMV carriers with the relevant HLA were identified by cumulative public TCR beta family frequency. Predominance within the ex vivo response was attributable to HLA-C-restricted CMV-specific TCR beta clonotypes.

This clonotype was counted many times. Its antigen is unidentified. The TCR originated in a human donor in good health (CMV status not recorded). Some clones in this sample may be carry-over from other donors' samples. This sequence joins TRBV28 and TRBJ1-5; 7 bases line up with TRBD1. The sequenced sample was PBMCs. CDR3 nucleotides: TGTGCCAGCAGTTTCACAGGGGGCAATCAGCCCCAGCATTTT. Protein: CASSFTGGNQPQHF.